This T cell receptor (beta chain) comes out of a study of blood T cell repertoires in COVID-19 (dated by TCRdb to the early 2020s). Regarding the study in general: Samples from collaborators originated in the United States, Italy and Spain and spanned both the acute and convalescent phases of COVID-19. The material from the prospective study consisted of cDNA or gDNA derived from T cells, B-cell-depleted T cells, or PBMCs. Deeply sampled blood TCRbeta repertoires from subjects exposed to, actively infected with, or recovered from COVID-19 were included in the dataset. A freely available public database, intended as a resource for researchers studying the immune response to SARS-CoV-2, is where the repertoires were released. Samples came from the ongoing ImmuneRACE study (first 160 participants) plus 1,254 subjects from 6 global collaborators. Sample metadata almost always included a de-identified subject ID, COVID-19 status, age in years and sex. Where available, HLA class I and class II types were taken from metadata supplied by the sample provider and were not determined by assay-based typing. On the study overall, not on this receptor specifically: How much clinical and demographic metadata was included differed by source and by participant, and the metadata was provided uncurated.

The germline V gene encodes CDR1 LGHDT and CDR2 YNNKEL (reference sequence). The germline V and J ends show losses of 3 bases and 6 bases respectively, and no gene match explains 3 bases of the junction. There are 15 amino acids in the CDR3, from cysteine to phenylalanine inclusive. Of all the DNA, just the CDR3 is kept, 45 bases in frame from base 1. Of note for this clone: Its antigen remains unidentified. Nothing much larger sits one base from this clone, and base qualities are not available.

The immunoSEQ Assay, a bias-controlled multiplex PCR, was used to amplify TCRbeta CDR3 regions from genomic DNA. The paper's data handling went like this. The number of nucleated cells in each sample was estimated by amplification of reference gene primers within the assay. To quantify the absolute abundance of each unique TCRbeta CDR3 rearrangement, sequence reads were collapsed and filtered. For each sample, productive Simpson clonality was calculated as the square root of Simpson's diversity index across productive rearrangements. Imported from immuneACCESS, the table was reduced by TCRdb to in-frame sequences with V and J called. These copies leave out some clones; in studies compared against another copy, an unresolved V gene accounts for under half, and the cause of the remainder is not known. V and J calls and clone size are those listed in that table; D and trimming were worked out from the DNA. The sample has some 110,000 clones on record, more than 75% of them singletons. Approximately 5% of the sample is taken by the ten largest.

Collaborating institutions collected whole blood in K2EDTA tubes following their own protocols. For TCRbeta analysis, collaborators shipped samples as frozen whole blood, isolated PBMCs, or DNA extracted from either of those sample types. The source is a human donor in a cohort sampled during active COVID-19. In this chain, TRBV3-1 (or the pseudogene TRBV3-2) is recombined with TRBJ2-1, and TRBD2 aligns with 12 junction nucleotides. The sequenced sample was peripheral blood. For the CDR3, the sequence is CASSHWTSGINEQFF. The base sequence is TGTGCCAGCAGCCATTGGACTAGCGGGATCAATGAGCAGTTCTTC.